The entry below describes one T cell receptor beta chain. The method was immunoSEQ multiplex PCR; TCRdb's version includes in-frame clones alone and lacks a portion of them. Of 250,000 to 300,000 clones listed, around 89% are singletons. The sample originates from a study of blood T cell repertoires in COVID-19. Study at large: The United States, Italy and Spain were the sources of the acute and convalescent COVID-19 samples. Sources were T cells, B-cell-depleted T cells, or PBMCs; the material itself was cDNA or gDNA.

The CDR3 totals 13 residues. Germline V gene lookup returns CDR1 MNHEY and CDR2 SVGEGT. V lost 0 bases and J lost 5, with 7 bases in between. The gene calls are TRBV6-2 or TRBV6-3 and TRBJ1-1, with unresolved D. This sequence originates from a woman aged 30 to 39 who had recovered from COVID-19. Sequencing used peripheral blood. The CDR3 region is CASSYSPGTEAFF. The CDR3, as DNA: TGTGCCAGCAGTTACTCTCCGGGGACTGAAGCTTTCTTT.